Listed below are T cell receptor beta chains from one sample, sequenced in a study of blood T cell repertoires in COVID-19. TCRdb's copy holds only in-frame clones and misses some; the assay was immunoSEQ multiplex PCR. The repertoire consists of about 410,000 clones, with roughly 87% occurring once and the leading ten covering 0.55% to 0.75%. The sequencing sample was made of PBMCs or T cells enriched from blood (not recorded which). All receptors derive from a man aged 18 to 35 who had recovered from COVID-19. Each CDR3 is given with its conserved first and last residue. The order of the fields is V gene, J gene, D gene, clone size, CDR3 DNA, CDR3 protein. A D gene is named only where the DNA matches it firmly. A clone size is listed for some rows: how often the clone was seen (once, few, many), or a class if it is expanded.

>TRBV4-1|TRBJ2-1|TRBD2|NA
TGCGCCAGCAGCCAGGCTGCTAGCGGGAGTCAGTTGGTTGAGCAGTTCTTC
CASSQAASGSQLVEQFF
>TRBV6-5|TRBJ1-1|NA|NA
TGTGCCAGCAGATGGACAGACCGGAACACTGAAGCTTTCTTT
CASRWTDRNTEAFF
>TRBV4-2|TRBJ1-1|NA|NA
TGTGCCAGCAGCCCAGAATTAATCCTGAACACTGAAGCTTTCTTT
CASSPELILNTEAFF
>TRBV10-3|TRBJ1-2|NA|once
TGTGCCATCAGTACCGGGACACTCAATAACTATGGCTACACCTTC
CAISTGTLNNYGYTF
>TRBV19|TRBJ2-2|NA|NA
TGTGCCAGTAGTATGGTCACAGGGATTACCGGGGAGCTGTTTTTT
CASSMVTGITGELFF
>TRBV28|TRBJ2-3|NA|once
TGTGCCAGCAGTTCACGACAGGTGGTGGGGGCAGATACGCAGTATTTT
CASSSRQVVGADTQYF
>TRBV9|TRBJ1-3|TRBD1|NA
TGTGCCAGCAGCGCCCAGGGGGCGCAAGGAAGCTCTGGAAACACCATATATTTT
CASSAQGAQGSSGNTIYF
>TRBV29-1|TRBJ2-3|NA|NA
TGCAGCGTTGAGGGGGGAATCTCAGATACGCAGTATTTT
CSVEGGISDTQYF
>TRBV5-4|TRBJ1-1|NA|NA
TGTGCCAGCAGCTTTAATACGAGAACTGAAGCTTTCTTT
CASSFNTRTEAFF
>TRBV5-1|TRBJ1-5|NA|once
TGCGCCAGCAGCTTGTTAGGAGGTCAGCCCCAGCATTTT
CASSLLGGQPQHF
>TRBV11-2|TRBJ2-3|NA|NA
TGTGCCAGCAGCTTGTCGGGGTTTGGGACAGATACGCAGTATTTT
CASSLSGFGTDTQYF
>TRBV5-6|TRBJ2-2|NA|NA
TGTGCCACCCAGGTCGGGTTAGCGGAGAACACCGGGGAGCTGTTTTTT
CATQVGLAENTGELFF
>TRBV9|TRBJ2-1|TRBD2|once
TGTGCCAGCAGCGGATCCGGACTAGCCTCATACAATGAGCAGTTCTTC
CASSGSGLASYNEQFF
>TRBV7-8|TRBJ1-2|NA|NA
TGTGCCAGCAGCTTAGTAGACTATGGCTACACCTTC
CASSLVDYGYTF
>TRBV12-3/TRBV12-4|TRBJ2-1|TRBD2|NA
TGTGCCAGCAGTAAAACTAGCGATGAGCAGTTCTTC
CASSKTSDEQFF
>TRBV7-9|TRBJ1-1|NA|NA
TGTGCCAGCAGCGCACAGGGTAGAAAAACTGAAGCTTTCTTT
CASSAQGRKTEAFF
>TRBV12-5|TRBJ1-6|TRBD1|NA
TGTGCTAGTGGTCCCGATGGACAGGGTTCGGGATCACCCCTCCACTTT
CASGPDGQGSGSPLHF
>TRBV11-3|TRBJ2-3|NA|NA
TGTGCCAGCAGCTTAGGCAGACAAAGTGGTAGCACAGATACGCAGTATTTT
CASSLGRQSGSTDTQYF
>TRBV6-5|TRBJ1-6|TRBD1|NA
TGTGCCAGCACCCTCCGGGACAGGGTGTATTCACCCCTCCACTTT
CASTLRDRVYSPLHF
>TRBV7-9|TRBJ1-2|TRBD1|few
TGTGCCAGCAGCATTAACAGGGGGGATGGCTACACCTTC
CASSINRGDGYTF
>TRBV28|TRBJ1-4|NA|NA
TGTGCCAGCAGTTCCCCGGGGGGGACTAATGAAAAACTGTTTTTT
CASSSPGGTNEKLFF
>TRBV20-1|TRBJ2-5|TRBD1|NA
TGCAGTGGACAGGGTGGAGAGACCCAGTACTTC
CSGQGGETQYF
>TRBV7-3|TRBJ2-2|NA|NA
TGTGCCAGCAGCTTAGTTTTCGGCGGGGAGCTGTTTTTT
CASSLVFGGELFF
>TRBV6-5|TRBJ1-2|NA|NA
TGTGCCAGCAGTCCAGGGGAGGGGCCGTATGGCTACACCTTC
CASSPGEGPYGYTF
>TRBV3-1/TRBV3-2|TRBJ2-7|TRBD2|NA
TGTGCCAGCAGCCGAAAGCGGGACCCCTACGAGCAGTACTTC
CASSRKRDPYEQYF
>TRBV7-8|TRBJ1-5|NA|once
TGTGCCAGCAGGTTAGGAGCCAGCAATCAGCCCCAGCATTTT
CASRLGASNQPQHF
>TRBV28|TRBJ1-1|TRBD1|once
TGTGCCAGCAGTTTATTCCCGGACAGGGTAGTCACTGAAGCTTTCTTT
CASSLFPDRVVTEAFF
>TRBV5-1|TRBJ1-4|TRBD1|NA
TGCGCCAGCAGCGGAGGGGGCGCGCATGAAAAACTGTTTTTT
CASSGGGAHEKLFF
>TRBV9|TRBJ1-1|TRBD1|NA
TGTGCCAGCAGCGCAGACAGGGTGGGGACTGAAGCTTTCTTT
CASSADRVGTEAFF
>TRBV14|TRBJ1-2|NA|NA
TGTGCCAGCAGCCACATCGGTGCTGGCTACACCTTC
CASSHIGAGYTF
>TRBV9|TRBJ1-1|TRBD1|NA
TGTGCCAGCAGCATTGACAGGGACACTGAAGCTTTCTTT
CASSIDRDTEAFF
>TRBV5-1|TRBJ1-1|NA|NA
TGCGCCAGCAGCTTGTTTTCGCCAGGGAACACTGAAGCTTTCTTT
CASSLFSPGNTEAFF
>TRBV28|TRBJ2-5|TRBD2|NA
TGTGCCAGCAGTTTTAAAGCGGGAGGGCTTCTCGTGACCCAGTACTTC
CASSFKAGGLLVTQYF
>TRBV5-1|TRBJ1-3|NA|NA
TGCGCCAGCAGCTTGGGGGGCCAGGGTCCTGGAAACACCATATATTTT
CASSLGGQGPGNTIYF
>TRBV9|TRBJ1-5|NA|NA
TGTGCCAGCAGCGTAAACGGTAATAGCAATCAGCCCCAGCATTTT
CASSVNGNSNQPQHF
>TRBV28|TRBJ1-2|NA|NA
TGTGCCAGCAGTTTAAAGGGGAACTATGGCTACACCTTC
CASSLKGNYGYTF
>TRBV11-2|TRBJ2-3|TRBD2|once
TGTGCCAGCAGCTTAGATTTGGTAGCGGGGACCACAGATACGCAGTATTTT
CASSLDLVAGTTDTQYF
>TRBV19|TRBJ1-1|TRBD1|NA
TGTGCCAGTAGCCAGGACAGGGAGACTGTGCGAGCTTTCTTT
CASSQDRETVRAFF
>TRBV3-1/TRBV3-2|TRBJ1-2|TRBD1|once
TGTGCCAGCAGATTGGACAGGGGATATGGCTACACCTTC
CASRLDRGYGYTF
>TRBV28|TRBJ2-7|NA|NA
TGTGCCAGCAGTCCCCAGGGGACCCCGAAGTACGAGCAGTACTTC
CASSPQGTPKYEQYF
>TRBV10-1|TRBJ1-1|TRBD1|NA
TGCGCCAGCAGTGATCGCCGGGACAGATTGAACACTGAAGCTTTCTTT
CASSDRRDRLNTEAFF
>TRBV11-3|TRBJ2-7|TRBD1|NA
TGTGCCAGCAGTTGGCGGGACAGGGCTCCCTACGAGCAGTACTTC
CASSWRDRAPYEQYF
>TRBV6-5|TRBJ1-5|NA|once
TGTGCCAGCAGTTACTCGGGAGGCAGCAATCAGCCCCAGCATTTT
CASSYSGGSNQPQHF
>TRBV5-5|TRBJ2-2|NA|NA
TGTGCCAGCAGCTTCCGGTCGACGGGGGTTACCGGGGAGCTGTTTTTT
CASSFRSTGVTGELFF
>TRBV3-1/TRBV3-2|TRBJ2-2|TRBD2|few
TGTGCCAGCAGACTTACTAGCGGGAGAAACACCGGGGAGCTGTTTTTT
CASRLTSGRNTGELFF
>TRBV13|TRBJ1-6|NA|NA
TGTGCCAGCAGCCAACTTTTGGGGGGAGCCAATTCACCCCTCCACTTT
CASSQLLGGANSPLHF
>TRBV18|TRBJ1-2|TRBD1|NA
TGTGCCAGCTCATTAACCACAGGGGACGGGAACTATGGCTACACCTTC
CASSLTTGDGNYGYTF
>TRBV10-3|TRBJ1-6|TRBD1|once
TGTGCCATCAGTGAGTCACAGGGGCCCGATTCACCCCTCCACTTT
CAISESQGPDSPLHF
>TRBV5-1|TRBJ1-4|TRBD1|NA
TGCGCCAGCAGCCCGGCCGGGACAGAGGGTGAAAAACTGTTTTTT
CASSPAGTEGEKLFF
>TRBV20-1|TRBJ1-6|NA|NA
TGCAGTGCTAGTGTCAGGGGATATTCACCCCTCCACTTT
CSASVRGYSPLHF
>TRBV19|TRBJ2-7|NA|NA
TGTGCCAGTAGTAACATCGGGGAGGAGCAGTACTTC
CASSNIGEEQYF
>TRBV28|TRBJ2-7|NA|NA
TGTGCCAGCAGTTCCACCTCTTTAGCTAGGCACGAGCAGTACTTC
CASSSTSLARHEQYF
>TRBV9|TRBJ2-7|NA|NA
TGTGCCAGCAGCCCTCGTGACTATACCCACTACGAGCAGTACTTC
CASSPRDYTHYEQYF
>TRBV6-4|TRBJ1-1|NA|once
TGTGCCAGCAGTGAGGACACTGTGAACACTGAAGCTTTCTTT
CASSEDTVNTEAFF
>TRBV5-1|TRBJ1-2|TRBD1|NA
TGCGCCAGCAGCTCCGGGACAGGGGCAGACTATGGCTACACCTTC
CASSSGTGADYGYTF
>TRBV11-3|TRBJ2-6|TRBD2|NA
TGTGCCAGCAGTTTGACTAGCGGGGGTTCAACTGGGGCCAACGTCCTGACTTTC
CASSLTSGGSTGANVLTF
>TRBV5-1|TRBJ1-5|TRBD1|NA
TGCGCCAGCAGCCCGGAGGGGACAGGGTATTATAGCAATCAGCCCCAGCATTTT
CASSPEGTGYYSNQPQHF
>TRBV7-3|TRBJ1-2|NA|once
TGTGCCAGCAGCTTACCAGGGGCCCTTGGCTACACCTTC
CASSLPGALGYTF
>TRBV5-1|TRBJ1-1|NA|NA
TGCGCCAGCAGCTTGGACAGGGCTGTAGCTTTCTTT
CASSLDRAVAFF